One sample yielded the 32 T cell receptor beta chains listed below, sequenced in a study of T cell responses to AZD1222 COVID-19 vaccine. The table came from immunoSEQ multiplex PCR; TCRdb's copy has only in-frame clones and leaves some out. This table has fewer than 300,000 clones, over 85% appearing once. The source was peripheral blood, collected on day 0 of AZD1222 vaccination. The receptors were sampled from an adult in good health.

The chain joins TRBV3-1 (or the pseudogene TRBV3-2) to TRBJ2-3, with D perhaps given as TRBD1 or TRBD2 (5 bases each). This CDR3 has 14 residues. Germline loops: CDR1 LGHDT, CDR2 YNNKEL (reference sequence). With 3 bases removed from V and 0 bases from J, the gap between germline ends came to 7 bases. The CDR3 nucleotides read TGTGCCAGCAGCCAGGGGGTAAGCACAGATACGCAGTATTTT. Translation gives CASSQGVSTDTQYF.

The V call is TRBV4-1, the J call TRBJ2-2, with 9 nucleotides matching TRBD1. Germline V gives CDR1 MGHRA, CDR2 YSYEKL. The CDR3 runs to 16 residues. V shed 1 base, J shed 6 bases, and the junction held 6 bases outside the gene matches. CDR3 DNA: TGCGCCAGCAGCCAAGGAGACAGGGGGTGGTCCGGGGAGCTGTTTTTT. It codes for CASSQGDRGWSGELFF.

This clone came up once. The V and J genes are TRBV11-3 and TRBJ2-2; D unclear. Per the germline V gene, CDR1 is SGHNT and CDR2 is YENEEA. The V gene lost 5 bases and the J gene lost 2 bases, with 12 bases spanning the gap. This CDR3 region has 15 residues. The chain's CDR3 is CASSEARSNTGELFF. The CDR3 bases are TGTGCCAGCAGCGAGGCTAGATCTAACACCGGGGAGCTGTTTTTT.

V gene TRBV5-8 combines with J gene TRBJ2-7; 8 positions match TRBD1. The CDR3 is made up of 14 amino acids. V lost 3 bases to trimming and J lost 3 bases; unmatched junction nucleotides: 5. The germline gives CDR1 SGHTS, CDR2 YDEGEE. Here the CDR3 DNA reads TGTGCCAGCAGCTCTGGGACAGGAAACTACGAGCAGTACTTC. Translated: CASSSGTGNYEQYF.

J is TRBJ1-1 and V is TRBV19, with D tentatively TRBD1 (5 bases). V lost 5 bases, J lost 1 base, and 11 bases lay in between. Germline V gives CDR1 LNHDA, CDR2 SQIVND (reference sequence). The CDR3 is made up of 14 amino acids. CDR3: CASSATGANTEAFF. The DNA for the CDR3 is TGTGCCAGTAGTGCGACCGGGGCGAACACTGAAGCTTTCTTT.

This clone turned up a few times. The J gene is TRBJ1-1, the V gene TRBV5-1; tentatively, D is TRBD1 (5 bases). This CDR3 spans 15 amino acids. V was shortened by 4 bases and J by 3 bases, with 16 bases between the two germline ends. Germline V lookup: CDR1 SGHRS, CDR2 YFSETQ. Written as DNA, the CDR3 is TGCGCCAGCAGCAGGGACGGGGCCGGCTACACTGAAGCTTTCTTT. Amino acid sequence: CASSRDGAGYTEAFF.

The V and J genes are TRBV3-1 (or the pseudogene TRBV3-2) and TRBJ1-1; D not certain. This CDR3 contains 14 residues. V shed 3 bases and J shed 3 bases, with 11 bases lying between them. Germline V gene lookup returns CDR1 LGHDT and CDR2 YNNKEL (reference sequence). Here the CDR3 reads CASSQPGPHTEAFF. In DNA, the CDR3 is TGTGCCAGCAGCCAGCCGGGTCCGCACACTGAAGCTTTCTTT.

This clone was detected only once. The genes are TRBV19 and TRBJ1-6; TRBD1 is a possible D gene (5 bases). The germline V gene has CDR1 LNHDA and CDR2 SQIVND (reference sequence). V was clipped by 3 bases and J by 7 bases, with 10 bases between them. This CDR3 spans 14 amino acids. CDR3 residues: CASSILRGNSPLHF. The DNA for the CDR3 is TGTGCCAGTAGTATCCTTAGGGGAAATTCACCCCTCCACTTT.

The chain carries TRBV19 and TRBJ1-6; D gene unclear. The CDR3 spans 13 residues. The V gene lost 8 bases and the J gene lost 9 bases, with 14 bases spanning the gap. CDR1 and CDR2 (germline): LNHDA, SQIVND (reference sequence). CDR3 sequence (DNA): TGTGCCAGTGCGGACTCATACAGTTCACCCCTCCACTTT. As protein: CASADSYSSPLHF.

This clone was recorded a few times. The gene calls are TRBV9 and TRBJ2-1; 8 nucleotides align to TRBD2. After removal of 2 bases from V and 9 bases from J, the junction contained 13 bases not matched to a gene. Germline assignment: CDR1 SGDLS and CDR2 YYNGEE. CDR3 length: 16 amino acids. The CDR3 region is CASSVSRGGSSGEQFF. In nucleotides, the CDR3 is TGTGCCAGCAGCGTGTCTCGGGGGGGCAGTTCGGGTGAGCAGTTCTTC.

In DNA, the CDR3 is TGTGCCAGCAGTGAAGCAGACAGCACATACCTCTACGAGCAGTACTTC. This encodes CASSEADSTYLYEQYF. The chain joins TRBV2 to TRBJ2-7; TRBD1 might be the D (5 bases). The V gene's germline CDR1 is SNHLY and CDR2 FYNNEI. V lost 0 bases and J lost 3, with 15 bases in between. The CDR3 covers 16 residues.

J is TRBJ1-2 and V is TRBV28; no clear D. Per germline, CDR1 MDHEN and CDR2 SYDVKM. Deletions cut 4 bases from V and 6 bases from J, with 12 bases between. The CDR3 sequence is 13 residues long. DNA of the CDR3: TGTGCCAGCAGTTCCTCCCAGGTCCATGGCTACACCTTC. This translates into CASSSSQVHGYTF.

The gene calls are TRBV7-3 and TRBJ2-1; the match to TRBD2 covers 10 bases. The CDR3 contains 15 residues. Germline assignment: CDR1 SGHTA and CDR2 FQGTGA. The ends lost 2 bases at V and 8 bases at J; junction bases unmatched: 6. CDR3 in DNA: TGTGCCAGCAGCTTATCAGCGGGAGGGCTATATGAGCAGTTCTTC. Protein product: CASSLSAGGLYEQFF.

V and J are TRBV5-1 and TRBJ1-5; D is possibly TRBD1 (5 bases). The CDR3 runs to 14 residues. Germline CDR1 reads SGHRS; CDR2 reads YFSETQ. Trimming removed 4 bases at V and 5 bases at J, with 13 bases between. In DNA, the CDR3 is TGCGCCAGCAGCCCTGGGGGGGGAGATCAGCCCCAGCATTTT. It encodes CASSPGGGDQPQHF.

This rearrangement joins TRBV2 to TRBJ2-5, with a possible D match to TRBD2 (5 bases). CDR1 and CDR2 from the germline V gene are SNHLY and FYNNEI. The CDR3 is made up of 16 amino acids. V lost 3 bases and J lost 4, with 18 bases in between. The CDR3 nucleotides are TGTGCCAGCAGTGAGTGGAGGCCGGGCACAACAGAGACCCAGTACTTC. It is translated as CASSEWRPGTTETQYF.

J is TRBJ2-7 and V is TRBV7-5; the D call of TRBD2 is as the table states it, not checked on the DNA. TRBV7-5 is a documented pseudogene. CDR3 size: 14 residues. This CDR3 is CARSLLAGSYEQYF. CDR3 coding DNA: TGTGCCAGAAGTCTACTAGCGGGTTCCTACGAGCAGTACTTC.

V gene TRBV3-1 (or the pseudogene TRBV3-2) combines with J gene TRBJ1-1; a possible D gene is TRBD1 (5 bases). Trimming pared 4 bases from V and 0 bases from J, leaving 9 bases between. Looked up from germline, CDR1 is LGHDT and CDR2 is YNNKEL (reference sequence). There are 14 residues in the CDR3. The CDR3 region has the DNA TGTGCCAGCAGCCTGGGGCTCATGAACACTGAAGCTTTCTTT. This sequence encodes CASSLGLMNTEAFF.

The genes are TRBV4-2 and TRBJ2-6; 9 nucleotides match TRBD1. V lost 4 bases to trimming and J lost 3 bases; unmatched junction nucleotides: 7. CDR1 and CDR2 from the germline V gene are LGHNA and YNFKEQ. The CDR3 runs 17 residues. The CDR3 DNA reads as TGTGCCAGCAGCCGGAACAGGGGGCGTGATGGGGCCAACGTCCTGACTTTC. Translation gives CASSRNRGRDGANVLTF.

The genes are TRBV10-1 and TRBJ2-1; possibly TRBD2 for D (5 bases). The germline V gene encodes CDR1 WNHNN and CDR2 SYGVQD (reference sequence). The CDR3 contains 15 residues. Trimming stripped 2 bases from V and 7 bases from J, with 15 bases between. CDR3 nucleotide sequence: TGCGCCAGCAGTGAGCCCGGGAAGCCCCGGAATGAGCAGTTCTTC. It translates to CASSEPGKPRNEQFF.

The chain uses TRBV19 and TRBJ2-1; a weak D match, TRBD1 (6 bases). The CDR3 has 15 residues. Per germline, CDR1 LNHDA and CDR2 SQIVND (reference sequence). V was cut by 10 bases and J by 9 bases, with 25 bases left in between. In DNA form, the CDR3 reads TGTGCCACATTACACCAGGACAGTTCCTGGGGTGAGCAGTTCTTC. Translating gives CATLHQDSSWGEQFF.

This sequence joins TRBV5-5 and TRBJ2-7, with no clear D. The CDR3 length is 12 residues. The V end lost 0 bases, the J end lost 4 bases, and 5 bases lay between the germline ends. The germline V gene has CDR1 SGHKS and CDR2 YYEKEE (reference sequence). DNA for the CDR3: TGTGCCAGCAGCTTGGTGCGGTACGAGCAGTACTTC. This gives the protein CASSLVRYEQYF. Full variable domain (remainder filled in from reference TRBV5-5 and TRBJ2-7): DAGVTQSPTHLIKTRGQQVTLRCSPISGHKSVSWYQQVLGQGPQFIFQYYEKEERGRGNFPDRFSARQFPNYSSELNVNALLLGDSALYLCASSLVRYEQYFGPGTRLTVT.

V is TRBV11-3 and J is TRBJ2-7, with D tentatively TRBD1 (5 bases). This CDR3 region has 13 residues. Germline CDR1 and CDR2: SGHNT and YENEEA. Deletions cut 5 bases from V and 0 bases from J, with 8 bases between. CDR3 protein: CASSRQSSYEQYF. The CDR3 DNA follows: TGTGCCAGCAGCAGACAGAGCTCCTACGAGCAGTACTTC.

The chain joins TRBV19 to TRBJ2-3, with D perhaps TRBD1 or TRBD2 (5 bases each). Trimming left V 1 base short and J 2 bases short, with 10 bases between. The CDR3 contains 15 residues. The germline V gene has CDR1 LNHDA and CDR2 SQIVND (reference sequence). The CDR3 nucleotides read TGTGCCAGTAGTATAGGAGGGGAAAACACAGATACGCAGTATTTT. This gives the protein CASSIGGENTDTQYF. The full variable domain, in which reference TRBV19 and TRBJ2-3 provide the parts outside the CDR3, is DGGITQSPKYLFRKEGQNVTLSCEQNLNHDAMYWYRQDPGQGLRLIYYSQIVNDFQKGDIAEGYSVSREKKESFPLTVTSAQKNPTAFYLCASSIGGENTDTQYFGPGTRLTVL.

This clone was seen once. The V call is TRBV28, the J call TRBJ2-3; no clear D. The V gene lost 2 bases and the J gene lost 0 bases, with 15 bases spanning the gap. The CDR3 loop spans 17 amino acids. Germline V CDR1 and CDR2: MDHEN, SYDVKM. In DNA form, the CDR3 reads TGTGCCAGCAGTTTAGGGAAAAGAGGAGCTAGCACAGATACGCAGTATTTT. It codes for CASSLGKRGASTDTQYF.

The chain carries TRBV18 and TRBJ2-5; possibly TRBD2 for D (6 bases). V dropped 1 base and J dropped 4 bases, with 22 bases sitting between them. Germline CDR1 is KGHSH and CDR2 is LQKENI. The CDR3 spans 18 residues. Here the CDR3 reads CASSPQIRREKGGETQYF. CDR3 DNA sequence: TGTGCCAGCTCACCACAGATCCGCCGGGAAAAGGGAGGAGAGACCCAGTACTTC.

J is TRBJ2-1 and V is TRBV28; D not resolved. The germline V gene has CDR1 MDHEN and CDR2 SYDVKM. The CDR3 covers 13 residues. Trimming removed 3 bases at V and 7 bases at J, with 10 bases between. CDR3 loop: CASSLIRENEQFF. CDR3 nucleotide sequence: TGTGCCAGCAGTTTGATCCGAGAAAATGAGCAGTTCTTC. Full variable domain (rest looked up from reference TRBV28 and TRBJ2-1): DVKVTQSSRYLVKRTGEKVFLECVQDMDHENMFWYRQDPGLGLRLIYFSYDVKMKEKGDIPEGYSVSREKKERFSLILESASTNQTSMYLCASSLIRENEQFFGPGTRLTVL.

The V gene is TRBV23-1, the J gene TRBJ2-7, with unresolved D. TRBV23-1 is designated an ORF whose function remains uncertain. This CDR3 is built from 11 residues. With 7 bases removed from V and 1 base from J, the gap between germline ends came to 5 bases. The CDR3 nucleotides read TGCGCCAGCACGGAGTCCTACGAGCAGTACTTC. As protein: CASTESYEQYF.

This sequence joins TRBV10-3 and TRBJ1-1; no clear D. From germline, CDR1 is ENHRY and CDR2 SYGVKD. V shed 3 bases and J shed 0 bases, with 8 bases lying between them. CDR3 length: 14 residues. In DNA form, the CDR3 reads TGTGCCATCAGTGAACAAGCTATGAACACTGAAGCTTTCTTT. Its protein is CAISEQAMNTEAFF.

This sequence joins TRBV4-1 and TRBJ2-7, with 7 positions matching TRBD1. With V trimmed by 1 base and J by 6 bases, 12 bases remained unmatched. Germline CDR1 reads MGHRA; CDR2 reads YSYEKL. The CDR3 contains 16 residues. The DNA of the CDR3 is TGCGCCAGCAGCCAAGTCGTGGGAACAGGGGTTGGCGAGCAGTACTTC. Its protein product is CASSQVVGTGVGEQYF.

The chain has TRBV14 and TRBJ2-5; no clear D gene. CDR1 is SGHDN, CDR2 FVKESK, per germline. The ends were cut back, 3 bases at V and 5 bases at J, with 10 bases in the middle. CDR3 length equals 13 residues. The CDR3 loop is CASSQKRWETQYF. Written as DNA, the CDR3 is TGTGCCAGCAGCCAGAAGAGGTGGGAGACCCAGTACTTC.

The V call is TRBV11-3, the J call TRBJ1-1, with TRBD1 as a possible D gene (6 bases). Between the trimmed V and J ends, which lost 5 bases and 1 base, there was a span of 11 bases. Germline lookup yields CDR1 SGHNT and CDR2 YENEEA. This CDR3 is built from 14 residues. CDR3 DNA sequence: TGTGCCAGCAGCCCGGGACACGAGAACACTGAAGCTTTCTTT. It translates to CASSPGHENTEAFF.

The chain links TRBV10-3 to TRBJ2-2, with 12 positions matching TRBD2. CDR3 length: 16 residues. The germline gives CDR1 ENHRY, CDR2 SYGVKD. The V and J ends lost 3 bases and 2 bases, in that order; junction bases with no gene match: 1. DNA of the CDR3: TGTGCCATCAGTGAACTAGCGGGGGGTAACACCGGGGAGCTGTTTTTT. Translating gives CAISELAGGNTGELFF.